The source of this T cell receptor (beta chain) is a study of spatial heterogeneity in lung cancer. Time point indicated: sample taken at primary tumor resection. Germline-derived CDR1 and CDR2 are SEHNR and FQNEAQ (reference sequence). The CDR3 sequence is 16 residues long. The V segment lost 5 bases and the J segment 0 bases; nucleotides outside the gene matches: 8. This clonotype was counted ten times or more. TCRdb reprocessed the 5' RACE reads via MiXCR and lists one record per CDR3 protein. The top ten clones hold approximately 14% of a sample with around 66,000 distinct CDR3 sequences, about 6.6% of them seen once.

This material consisted of PBMCs, taken at surgery. This TCR derives from a female donor with early-stage non-small cell lung cancer. This chain uses TRBV7-9 with TRBJ1-1; 8 bases are shared with TRBD1. The CDR3 region is CASSRDRGSLNTEAFF. The CDR3 DNA sequence: TGTGCCAGCAGCCGTGACAGGGGTTCATTGAACACTGAAGCTTTCTTT.